The 4 T cell receptor beta chains presented below share a single source sample, sequenced in a study of blood T cell repertoires in COVID-19. Data came from immunoSEQ multiplex PCR; TCRdb stores just in-frame clones and leaves some out. The table lists roughly 230,000 clones, around 88% of them singletons. The sample consisted of peripheral blood. The receptor set was obtained from a middle-aged man with active or convalescent COVID-19.

The gene calls are TRBV5-6 and TRBJ2-1; TRBD2 matches 10 bases. The CDR3 sequence is 15 residues long. Germline CDR1 SGHDT, CDR2 YYEEEE. V gave up 1 base and J gave up 10 bases; unmatched junction bases: 8. For the CDR3, the DNA is TGTGCCAGCAGCTTGACTAGCGGGGCCCCGGGGGAGCAGTTCTTC. Translation: CASSLTSGAPGEQFF.

The chain links TRBV2 to TRBJ2-5, with 10 positions matching TRBD2. The CDR3 runs 15 residues. The germline gives CDR1 SNHLY, CDR2 FYNNEI. J lost 5 bases, V lost 3 bases, and 6 bases had no gene match. The CDR3 loop is CASSESGGALETQYF. In DNA, the CDR3 is TGTGCCAGCAGTGAGAGCGGGGGGGCCCTCGAGACCCAGTACTTC.

The rearrangement links TRBV2 to TRBJ1-4; a weak D match, TRBD1 (6 bases). Trimming shortened V by 7 bases and J by 8 bases, and 11 bases separated the two germline ends. CDR1 and CDR2 from the germline V gene are SNHLY and FYNNEI. This CDR3 comprises 12 residues. The CDR3 DNA reads as TGTGCCAGCAACAGGGAGGGCGAAAAACTGTTTTTT. Amino acid sequence: CASNREGEKLFF.

A word on this clone: A junction end diverges from the germline sequence, so it may reflect a read error. This sequence joins TRBV6-5 and TRBJ2-7; 8 bases fit TRBD1. Germline CDR1 reads MNHEY; CDR2 reads SVGAGI. The CDR3 sequence is 15 residues long. The CDR3 nucleotides are TGTGCCAGCAGTGACTCGACAGGGGATTTATACGAGCAGTACTTC. Encoded protein: CASSDSTGDLYEQYF.